This entry lists 10 T cell receptor beta chains sequenced from one sample in a study of blood T cell repertoires in COVID-19. Generated by immunoSEQ multiplex PCR, the TCRdb table keeps only in-frame clones and is missing some. The repertoire holds 40,000 to 60,000 clones, more than 90% seen once, with roughly 4% in the top ten. Sample: peripheral blood. The source is a human donor in a cohort sampled during active COVID-19.

CDR3 DNA sequence: TGTGCCACCAGTGATTCCGGGACGGGGGGTAAAATCGACGGGACCCAGTACTTC. It translates to CATSDSGTGGKIDGTQYF. The V and J genes are TRBV24-1 and TRBJ2-5; 7 nucleotides match TRBD2. Looked up from germline, CDR1 is KGHDR and CDR2 is SFDVKD. The CDR3 spans 18 residues. V lost 2 bases and J lost 7; bases outside the gene matches: 18.

CDR3 sequence: CASSPVVTGEQYF. In nucleotides, the CDR3 is TGTGCCAGCAGCCCGGTGGTAACGGGCGAGCAGTACTTC. The rearrangement joins TRBV12-3 or TRBV12-4 to TRBJ2-7; D is uncertain. This CDR3 is built from 13 residues. The V end was cut by 6 bases, the J end by 6 bases, with 15 bases between.

The genes are TRBV12-5 and TRBJ2-6; a weak D match, TRBD2 (6 bases). CDR1 and CDR2 (germline): LGHNT, FRNRAP. CDR3 size: 19 residues. Deletions cut 4 bases from V and 4 bases from J, with 23 bases between. This chain's CDR3 is CASGSTPGLASLGANVLTF. The CDR3 DNA sequence: TGTGCTAGTGGTTCTACACCGGGACTGGCTTCTCTGGGGGCCAACGTCCTGACTTTC.

V and J are TRBV11-3 and TRBJ1-1; TRBD1 might be the D (6 bases). CDR3 length equals 13 residues. Germline-derived CDR1 and CDR2 are SGHNT and YENEEA. Trimming removed 5 bases from V and 5 bases from J, with 12 bases in between. The CDR3 DNA follows: TGTGCCAGCAGCCTCAACAGGGTTACTGAAGCTTTCTTT. Translating it yields CASSLNRVTEAFF. Variable domain in full (rest from reference TRBV11-3 and TRBJ1-1): EAGVVQSPRYKIIEKKQPVAFWCNPISGHNTLYWYLQNLGQGPELLIRYENEEAVDDSQLPKDRFSAERLKGVDSTLKIQPAELGDSAVYLCASSLNRVTEAFFGQGTRLTVV.

This sequence joins TRBV7-9 and TRBJ1-1, with TRBD1 as a possible D gene (5 bases). Germline lookup yields CDR1 SEHNR and CDR2 FQNEAQ (reference sequence). V was shortened by 2 bases and J by 5 bases, with 15 bases between the two germline ends. The CDR3 runs 15 residues. For the CDR3, the DNA is TGTGCCAGCAGCTTATTAGGTGCAGGGCGAACTGAAGCTTTCTTT. It specifies CASSLLGAGRTEAFF.

The rearrangement links TRBV6-5 to TRBJ2-1; possible D gene TRBD2, 6 bases. CDR3 size: 13 residues. Germline values: CDR1 MNHEY, CDR2 SVGAGI. With 8 bases removed from V and 7 bases from J, the gap between germline ends came to 15 bases. As DNA, the CDR3 is TGTGCCAGCCGGAGGGCCGAGGGGAATGAGCAGTTCTTC. Translating gives CASRRAEGNEQFF.

The chain uses TRBV18 and TRBJ1-5, with a possible D match to TRBD1 (5 bases). Germline lookup yields CDR1 KGHSH and CDR2 LQKENI. V was cut by 2 bases and J by 0 bases, with 14 bases left in between. The CDR3 extends over 17 amino acids. The CDR3 region is CASSPGFRGGSNQPQHF. Here the CDR3 DNA reads TGTGCCAGCTCACCAGGGTTTAGGGGCGGTAGCAATCAGCCCCAGCATTTT.

The chain carries TRBV6-5 and TRBJ1-5; D is unclear. Germline CDR1 reads MNHEY; CDR2 reads SVGAGI. The CDR3 has 13 amino acids. With 7 bases removed from V and 6 bases from J, the gap between germline ends came to 13 bases. The DNA for the CDR3 is TGTGCCAGCATGGACTATGTGGGTCAGCCCCAGCATTTT. Translating it yields CASMDYVGQPQHF.

J is TRBJ1-2 and V is TRBV5-6; maybe TRBD1 (6 bases). Germline V CDR1 and CDR2: SGHDT, YYEEEE. Trimming pared 1 base from V and 3 bases from J, leaving 7 bases between. CDR3 length: 13 amino acids. Here the CDR3 reads CASSLPGDYGYTF. CDR3 in DNA: TGTGCCAGCAGCTTGCCAGGGGACTATGGCTACACCTTC.

The J gene is TRBJ2-5, the V gene TRBV6-5; D uncertain. CDR3 length equals 13 residues. Trimming removed 8 bases at V and 5 bases at J, with 15 bases between. Germline V gene sequence: CDR1 MNHEY, CDR2 SVGAGI. The CDR3 spells CASSPGLLETQYF. CDR3 nucleotides: TGTGCCAGCTCCCCTGGGCTGTTGGAGACCCAGTACTTC.